Included here is one TCR beta chain sequence, with context. Its antigen is not known. CDR3 length: 12 amino acids. Germline V CDR1 and CDR2: SQVTM, ANQGSEA. V lost 4 bases to trimming and J lost 7 bases, with 11 bases between them. RNA extraction was followed by reverse transcription into cDNA, which acted as the sequencing template. Generated by immunoSEQ multiplex PCR, the TCRdb table keeps only in-frame clones and is missing some. The sample includes under 300,000 clones, roughly two thirds of them seen just once. The data were taken from a study of CD8+ T cells in alopecia areata. Study results and caveats: Greater clonality was observed in lesional scalp samples, especially alopecia totalis/universalis, versus normal scalp. TCR sharing was clearer in mice than between patients, perhaps partly owing to patient HLA diversity.

Material: CD4+ T cells sorted from blood, obtained at week 0. This chain uses TRBV29-1 with TRBJ2-1, with a weak D call TRBD1 (6 bases). This receptor was obtained from a human donor with alopecia areata. Written as DNA, the CDR3 is TGCAGCGTTGTCAGGACAGCGAATGAGCAGTTCTTC. Its translation: CSVVRTANEQFF.